The present TCR beta chain was sequenced within a study of T-cell reconstitution after alpha-beta-depleted transplantation in children (dated by TCRdb to about 2016). About the full investigation: T-cell immune reconstitution after TCRalphabeta/CD19-depleted allogeneic hematopoietic cell transplantation in children was quantitatively tracked in the study by means of TCR repertoire profiling.

The library was made by PCR. The listed sequencing device is Illumina HiSeq 2500. To normalize quantification of the TCRbeta repertoire, the TCR libraries were built with molecular barcoding that relied on unique molecular identifiers. TCRdb ran its own pipeline on the public reads, namely fastp trimming at Q25 and MiXCR clone calling, and kept in-frame beta chains. Rows matching on CDR3 protein sequence are summarized as one entry with the most common DNA and genes. The sample yields about 270,000 distinct CDR3 sequences; over 8% were counted once. The ten biggest clones cover about 9.5% of the sample. Inclusive of the bounding cysteine and phenylalanine, the CDR3 is 12 residues long. Just the 36-base CDR3 DNA is kept, in frame starting at base 1. The V end loses 6 bases and the J end loses 5 bases, and a stretch of 7 bases separates them. This clonotype showed up just a few times. It lacks a known antigen. Base qualities are not provided; no much larger clone lies one nucleotide away.

Source: PBMCs from the stem cell graft donor, taken from the stem cell graft. The chain is assembled from TRBV12-3 or TRBV12-4 and TRBJ1-4; no D segment can be confidently identified. The TCR sequence derives from a human donor who donated a stem cell graft to a child with SCID. The DNA sequence is given as TGTGCCAGCAGAGCGGGAAATGAAAAACTGTTTTTT. It is translated as CASRAGNEKLFF.